These 20 T cell receptor beta chains were all obtained from the same sample, sequenced in a study of blood T cell repertoires in COVID-19. Only in-frame clones appear in the TCRdb table, and some are missing; sequencing was by immunoSEQ multiplex PCR. The profile shows 150,000 to 200,000 clones, around 76% of them singletons. Source material: PBMCs or T cells enriched from blood (not recorded which). All receptors derive from a woman between 45 and 60 years old with acute COVID-19.

V is TRBV27 and J is TRBJ1-6; 8 positions match TRBD1. CDR3 length: 15 residues. The ends lost 6 bases at V and 9 bases at J; junction bases unmatched: 10. Germline values: CDR1 MNHEY, CDR2 SMNVEV (reference sequence). The CDR3 nucleotides are TGTGCCAGCAGCCCCGCCGGACAGGGAGGTTCACCCCTCCACTTT. Translation: CASSPAGQGGSPLHF.

The chain couples TRBV10-3 to TRBJ1-5; perhaps TRBD1 as D (5 bases). CDR3 length: 14 amino acids. Germline CDR1 reads ENHRY; CDR2 reads SYGVKD. Trimming pared 3 bases from V and 2 bases from J, leaving 8 bases between. CDR3 sequence reads: CAISEGVRNQPQHF. The CDR3 DNA is TGTGCCATCAGTGAAGGGGTTCGCAATCAGCCCCAGCATTTT.

This clone was counted only a few times. The gene calls are TRBV15 and TRBJ1-6, with a possible D match to TRBD1 (6 bases). The CDR3 runs 15 residues. CDR1 and CDR2 from the germline V gene are LNHNV and YYDKDF (reference sequence). Trimming removed 0 bases at V and 9 bases at J, with 12 bases between. The CDR3 coding sequence is TGTGCCACCAGCAGAGATCGAGGGGGGGGTTCACCCCTCCACTTT. Its translation: CATSRDRGGGSPLHF.

The chain carries TRBV7-6 and TRBJ1-3, with TRBD1 identical over 8 bases. CDR3 length: 17 residues. CDR1 SGHVS and CDR2 FNYEAQ come from the germline V gene. J was trimmed by 0 bases and V by 0 bases; bases with no gene match: 4. CDR3 sequence (DNA): TGTGCCAGCAGCTTAGCGGACAGGGACGGCTCTGGAAACACCATATATTTT. Encoded protein: CASSLADRDGSGNTIYF.

V usage is TRBV24-1 and J usage is TRBJ2-5, with TRBD2 matching 10 bases. Germline CDR1 is KGHDR and CDR2 is SFDVKD. Unmatched junction bases numbered 1, after V lost 5 bases and J lost 2 bases. The CDR3 is made up of 14 amino acids. The CDR3 protein is CATSVAGGQETQYF. CDR3 coding DNA: TGTGCCACCAGTGTAGCGGGGGGTCAAGAGACCCAGTACTTC.

The gene calls are TRBV27 and TRBJ1-2, with unresolved D. CDR1 and CDR2 from the germline V gene are MNHEY and SMNVEV (reference sequence). Trimming took 3 bases from V and 2 from J, leaving 13 bases between them. CDR3 size: 15 residues. The CDR3: CASSLGLGLNYGYTF. As DNA, the CDR3 is TGTGCCAGCAGTTTGGGATTAGGACTCAACTATGGCTACACCTTC.

The V gene is TRBV27, the J gene TRBJ1-4; the D is unclear. The V gene lost 5 bases and the J gene lost 2 bases, with 6 bases spanning the gap. Germline-derived CDR1 and CDR2 are MNHEY and SMNVEV (reference sequence). The CDR3 sequence is 13 residues long. CDR3 nucleotide sequence: TGTGCCAGCAGTCCGGGGACTAATGAAAAACTGTTTTTT. It is translated as CASSPGTNEKLFF.

This clone was observed a single time. The chain is built from TRBV5-5 and TRBJ1-2; 7 bases match TRBD1. Germline-derived CDR1 and CDR2 are SGHKS and YYEKEE (reference sequence). The CDR3 is 18 amino acids. Trimming removed 0 bases from V and 6 bases from J; junction bases left unmatched: 17. The CDR3 DNA follows: TGTGCCAGCAGCTTGGGGGCCTGGGTCGACAGGGTTACGGATGGCTACACCTTC. Translation gives CASSLGAWVDRVTDGYTF.

The chain has TRBV28 and TRBJ1-5; D gene uncertain. Per germline, CDR1 MDHEN and CDR2 SYDVKM. Deletions cut 5 bases from V and 4 bases from J, with 12 bases between. The CDR3 sequence is 14 residues long. The CDR3 reads CASSQIRSNQPQHF. The CDR3 bases are TGTGCCAGCAGTCAAATCCGGAGTAATCAGCCCCAGCATTTT.

The chain recombines TRBV14 with TRBJ1-1; TRBD1 is a possible D gene (6 bases). Germline loops: CDR1 SGHDN, CDR2 FVKESK. The V and J ends lost 2 bases and 1 base respectively, with 17 bases between them. This CDR3 region has 17 residues. The CDR3 DNA reads as TGTGCCAGCAGCCAACTCTCCGGGGGGGCGAAGAACACTGAAGCTTTCTTT. The encoded protein is CASSQLSGGAKNTEAFF.

The chain uses TRBV9 and TRBJ1-3; possible D gene TRBD1, 5 bases. V lost 3 bases and J lost 0, with 7 bases in between. CDR1 SGDLS and CDR2 YYNGEE come from the germline V gene. The CDR3 totals 14 residues. The CDR3 reads CASSGGDSGNTIYF. CDR3 nucleotide sequence: TGTGCCAGCAGCGGGGGGGACTCTGGAAACACCATATATTTT. The full variable domain, completed using reference TRBV9 and TRBJ1-3, is DSGVTQTPKHLITATGQRVTLRCSPRSGDLSVYWYQQSLDQGLQFLIQYYNGEERAKGNILERFSAQQFPDLHSELNLSSLELGDSALYFCASSGGDSGNTIYFGEGSWLTVV.

The chain employs TRBV18 and TRBJ1-1; the match to TRBD1 covers 10 bases. CDR3 length: 13 residues. Germline loops: CDR1 KGHSH, CDR2 LQKENI. Trimming cost V 1 base and J 8 bases; bases outside gene matches: 1. The CDR3 is CASSPRTGGEAFF. The CDR3 DNA follows: TGTGCCAGCTCACCACGGACAGGGGGAGAAGCTTTCTTT.

The rearrangement joins TRBV4-3 to TRBJ2-2, with D possibly being TRBD1 (6 bases). The CDR3 is made up of 20 amino acids. The V gene lost 0 bases and the J gene lost 0 bases, with 20 bases spanning the gap. Germline lookup yields CDR1 LGHNA and CDR2 YSLEER. In DNA, the CDR3 is TGCGCCAGCAGCCAAGAGCCCCTCCCCTGGGACAACGCGAACACCGGGGAGCTGTTTTTT. Its protein product is CASSQEPLPWDNANTGELFF.

J is TRBJ2-2 and V is TRBV29-1; a possible D gene is TRBD1 (6 bases). Germline V gives CDR1 SQVTM, CDR2 ANQGSEA. CDR3 length: 14 residues. Trimming took off 6 bases at V and 5 bases at J, with 16 bases between the two ends. Here the CDR3 reads CSVSPGGQTGELFF. In DNA, the CDR3 is TGCAGCGTCTCCCCTGGGGGCCAGACCGGGGAGCTGTTTTTT.

The genes are TRBV25-1 and TRBJ1-2; D might be TRBD1 (6 bases). This CDR3 is 14 amino acids long. Between the trimmed V and J ends, which lost 1 base and 4 bases, there was a span of 10 bases. Germline assignment: CDR1 MGHDK and CDR2 SYGVNS. The CDR3 protein is CASSESARGYGYTF. The CDR3 coding sequence is TGTGCCAGCAGTGAATCGGCCAGGGGCTATGGCTACACCTTC.

With respect to this clone: The sample contains more than one DNA sequence encoding this CDR3. The chain combines TRBV12-3 or TRBV12-4 with TRBJ1-3, with D hard to call. Trimming removed 5 bases from V and 7 bases from J, with 6 bases in between. The CDR3 is 11 amino acids. In DNA, the CDR3 is TGTGCCAGCAGTCGCGGGAACACCATATATTTT. This sequence encodes CASSRGNTIYF.

This clone was detected a few times. This rearrangement joins TRBV7-2 to TRBJ1-3, with a possible D match to TRBD1 (6 bases). Germline loops: CDR1 SGHTA, CDR2 FQGNSA. Trimming took off 4 bases at V and 0 bases at J, with 13 bases between the two ends. There are 16 residues in the CDR3. The CDR3 bases are TGTGCCAGCAGCTCGGGGGGCGCAAGCTCTGGAAACACCATATATTTT. Translated: CASSSGGASSGNTIYF.

The chain joins TRBV9 to TRBJ2-1, with D possibly matching TRBD1 (5 bases). V shed 0 bases and J shed 2 bases, with 9 bases lying between them. Germline lookup yields CDR1 SGDLS and CDR2 YYNGEE. The CDR3 is made up of 15 amino acids. In DNA, the CDR3 is TGTGCCAGCAGCGTAGGTCAGGGTCCCTACAATGAGCAGTTCTTC. Amino acids: CASSVGQGPYNEQFF.

V usage is TRBV2 and J usage is TRBJ1-1, with D perhaps TRBD1 (6 bases). Trimming left V 2 bases short and J 8 bases short, with 9 bases between. CDR1 is SNHLY and CDR2 is FYNNEI in the germline V gene. This CDR3 contains 12 residues. The CDR3 here is CASSEQGTEAFF. CDR3 bases: TGTGCCAGCAGTGAACAAGGGACAGAAGCTTTCTTT. Looking up the rest from reference TRBV2 and TRBJ1-1 gives the full variable domain: EPEVTQTPSHQVTQMGQEVILRCVPISNHLYFYWYRQILGQKVEFLVSFYNNEISEKSEIFDDQFSVERPDGSNFTLKIRSTKLEDSAMYFCASSEQGTEAFFGQGTRLTVV.

The chain has TRBV29-1 and TRBJ1-1; tentatively, D is TRBD1 (5 bases). V shed 7 bases and J shed 0 bases, with 12 bases lying between them. Germline CDR1 is SQVTM and CDR2 is ANQGSEA. The length of the CDR3 is 13 residues. CDR3 amino acids: CSGLTAMNTEAFF. The CDR3 coding sequence is TGCAGCGGACTGACAGCCATGAACACTGAAGCTTTCTTT.